This TCR beta chain emerged from a study of T-cell memory formation after mild COVID-19. This clonotype was observed a handful of times. Its matching antigen is unknown. Study outcomes and limitations: The main location of contracting CD4+ clones was CM and EM, and that of contracting CD8+ clones was EMRA. Pre-infection memory carried some responding clones, suggesting that cross-reactive memory joined.

Via MiXCR, TCRdb re-called the 5' RACE reads, giving one row per CDR3 protein. The table includes around 310,000 distinct CDR3 sequences, 20% to 25% detected once. The CDR3 is 14 residues long. V lost 1 base and J 8 bases, leaving 12 bases between the germline ends. Looked up from germline, CDR1 is SGHTA and CDR2 is FQGTGA. Sequencing was carried out using PBMCs or a T cell subset sorted from them (not recorded which). This chain uses TRBV7-3 with TRBJ2-1; D perhaps matches TRBD1 (5 bases). The source is a man between 18 and 35 years old who had mild COVID-19 (a few samples of this study predate the infection). Cell type and time point are not known. The CDR3, as DNA: TGTGCCAGCAGCTTAATGGGGCTACGGGATGAGCAGTTCTTC. As protein: CASSLMGLRDEQFF.